This T cell receptor (beta chain) was observed in a study of early T cells in non-severe SARS-CoV-2 infection. In the study overall: RNA in bulk from unsorted whole blood was sequenced, and chains were unpaired. Study-level results: Anti-spike CD8 responses were favored in VDJdb matching, and private and CD4 specificities were missed.

Trimming removed 3 bases at V and 3 bases at J, with 12 bases between. This CDR3 contains 14 residues. Germline CDR1 SQVTM, CDR2 ANQGSEA. Individual cDNA molecules carried attached unique molecular identifiers. MiXCR, applied by TCRdb to the 5' RACE reads, yields one record per CDR3 protein. The sample holds around 40,000 distinct CDR3 sequences, 5.5% to 7% seen once. This clonotype was observed many times. The antigen is not known. The source is an adult who was a healthcare worker with PCR-confirmed SARS-CoV-2 infection or an uninfected control (not recorded which). The chain has TRBV29-1 and TRBJ2-1; no reliable D call. Input material: whole blood. CDR3 protein: CSVEHAIRYNEQFF. The DNA of the CDR3 is TGCAGCGTTGAGCACGCCATCCGCTACAATGAGCAGTTCTTC.